This T cell receptor beta chain was sequenced during a study of post-analysis software for immune sequencing data. Notes on the study in general: Significantly lower normalized Chao1 diversity was found in patients with multiple sclerosis relative to controls. Co-batched samples clustered tightly together by F measure. Patients showed TRBV5-6, TRBV5-1 and TRBV20-1 among about five TRBV segments more frequent than in controls.

Unique molecular identifiers featured in each of the TCR beta cDNA libraries. T cells numbering about 0.85 to 10 million yielded 450,000 to 500,000 cDNA molecules. In TCRdb, the PCR reads were re-called with MiXCR into one record per CDR3 protein. The sample includes roughly 730,000 distinct CDR3 sequences, just under 30% of them seen just once. V lost 8 bases and J lost 4, with 14 bases in between. Germline V gives CDR1 SQVTM, CDR2 ANQGSEA. The CDR3 length is 12 residues. Of note for this clonotype: Its antigen remains unknown.

The sequence was collected from a girl aged 10 to 17 with multiple sclerosis. The rearrangement uses TRBV29-1 and TRBJ1-2; D is ambiguous. The material sequenced was blood. This CDR3 is CSTREGIYGYTF. In nucleotides, the CDR3 is TGCAGCACTCGAGAGGGAATCTATGGCTACACCTTC.